These 18 T cell receptor beta chains came from one sample sequenced in a study of cytomegalovirus exposure and HLA in healthy donors (TCRdb year 2017). To prepare the library, the immunoSEQ multiplex PCR assay was applied. For the multiplex PCR, a mixture combining 60 forward primers for TCR Vbeta segments and 13 reverse primers for TCR Jbeta segments was used. TCRdb took over this immuneACCESS table, retaining in-frame rearrangements with V and J assigned. Such tables are incomplete; in checked studies, under half of the missing clones stem from an unresolved V gene, and the remainder is unexplained. The sample data list tens of thousands of clones, and roughly 78% of these were observed just once. Almost 4.5% of the sample goes to the ten largest clones. Sequenced: PBMCs. The receptors were sampled from a young woman in good health and CMV-seronegative.

V and J are TRBV30 and TRBJ2-1, with 10 nucleotides matching TRBD2. The CDR3 spans 14 residues. The trim removed 2 bases at V and 7 bases at J, leaving 5 bases unmatched. Germline-derived CDR1 and CDR2 are GTSNPN and SVGIG (reference sequence). CDR3 sequence reads: CAWSRLAGENEQFF. The CDR3 bases are TGTGCCTGGAGTCGGCTAGCGGGAGAGAATGAGCAGTTCTTC. Full variable domain (missing parts from reference TRBV30 and TRBJ2-1): SQTIHQWPATLVQPVGSPLSLECTVEGTSNPNLYWYRQAAGRGLQLLFYSVGIGQISSEVPQNLSASRPQDRQFILSSKKLLLSDSGFYLCAWSRLAGENEQFFGPGTRLTVL.

The rearrangement joins TRBV7-2 to TRBJ1-1; D gene ambiguous. This CDR3 is built from 13 residues. The germline V gene has CDR1 SGHTA and CDR2 FQGNSA. Trimming stripped 5 bases from V and 0 bases from J, with 7 bases between. The CDR3 reads CASSVQVNTEAFF. Here the CDR3 DNA reads TGTGCCAGCAGCGTGCAGGTGAACACTGAAGCTTTCTTT.

This clone has only a few counts. The rearrangement uses TRBV7-2 and TRBJ2-7; the D is unclear. The CDR3 has 11 residues. The V end was cut by 4 bases, the J end by 8 bases, with 9 bases between. Looked up from germline, CDR1 is SGHTA and CDR2 is FQGNSA. The CDR3 region is CASSSSGKQYF. The CDR3 bases are TGTGCCAGCAGCTCTAGTGGAAAGCAGTACTTC.

The J gene is TRBJ1-1, the V gene TRBV18; 7 nucleotides align to TRBD1. This CDR3 spans 14 amino acids. Germline CDR1 is KGHSH and CDR2 is LQKENI. V shed 5 bases and J 0 bases; nucleotides not matched to a gene: 3. CDR3 residues: CASSWTGMNTEAFF. CDR3 DNA: TGTGCCAGCTCATGGACAGGAATGAACACTGAAGCTTTCTTT.

CDR3 protein: CASSPSGTEAFF. Written as DNA, the CDR3 is TGTGCCAGCAGTCCCTCGGGGACTGAAGCTTTCTTT. The chain carries TRBV7-9 and TRBJ1-1; D is ambiguous. The V gene lost 6 bases and the J gene lost 5 bases, with 10 bases spanning the gap. Germline CDR1 SEHNR, CDR2 FQNEAQ (reference sequence). The CDR3 totals 12 residues. Together with reference TRBV7-9 and TRBJ1-1, the CDR3 gives the full variable domain: DTGVSQNPRHKITKRGQNVTFRCDPISEHNRLYWYRQTLGQGPEFLTYFQNEAQLEKSRLLSDRFSAERPKGSFSTLEIQRTEQGDSAMYLCASSPSGTEAFFGQGTRLTVV.

The count of this clone is one. The chain employs TRBV10-3 and TRBJ1-5; possibly TRBD1 for D (5 bases). V was clipped by 2 bases and J by 9 bases, with 14 bases between them. Germline CDR1 ENHRY, CDR2 SYGVKD. CDR3 size: 14 residues. CDR3 DNA: TGTGCCATCAGTGAGCGGCAGGGCCCATGGCCCCAGCATTTT. As protein: CAISERQGPWPQHF.

This chain joins TRBV28 and TRBJ2-7; 9 nucleotides align to TRBD1. The CDR3 extends over 14 amino acids. CDR1 and CDR2 from the germline V gene are MDHEN and SYDVKM. J gave up 2 bases and V 6 bases, and 5 bases lay outside the gene matches. CDR3: CASSPTGGTYEQYF. DNA of the CDR3: TGTGCCAGCAGCCCGACAGGGGGAACCTACGAGCAGTACTTC.

The V call is TRBV29-1, the J call TRBJ2-5, with 7 bases identical to TRBD2. Germline CDR1 SQVTM, CDR2 ANQGSEA. CDR3 length: 13 amino acids. With 0 bases clipped from V and 5 bases from J, the junction kept 3 bases outside the gene matches. This CDR3 reads CSVEEREGETQYF. In DNA, the CDR3 is TGCAGCGTTGAAGAAAGGGAGGGGGAGACCCAGTACTTC.

The rearrangement uses TRBV7-9 and TRBJ1-1, with D possibly matching TRBD1 (5 bases). This CDR3 is built from 14 residues. CDR1 is SEHNR and CDR2 is FQNEAQ in the germline V gene (reference sequence). The germline V and J ends were trimmed by 5 bases and 1 base, with 11 bases remaining between them. The CDR3 reads CASSPWGENTEAFF. CDR3 DNA sequence: TGTGCCAGCAGCCCGTGGGGGGAGAACACTGAAGCTTTCTTT.

This clone was seen only a few times. The gene calls are TRBV29-1 and TRBJ2-3, with 14 bases identical to TRBD2. This CDR3 comprises 15 residues. Per germline, CDR1 SQVTM and CDR2 ANQGSEA. The V and J ends lost 1 base and 5 bases, in that order; junction bases with no gene match: 2. CDR3 region: CSVEGGLAGVDTQYF. As DNA, the CDR3 is TGCAGCGTTGAAGGGGGACTAGCGGGAGTAGATACGCAGTATTTT.

The J gene is TRBJ1-4, the V gene TRBV14; D is ambiguous. V dropped 0 bases and J dropped 8 bases, with 10 bases sitting between them. CDR3 length equals 14 residues. CDR1 is SGHDN and CDR2 is FVKESK in the germline V gene. Written as DNA, the CDR3 is TGTGCCAGCAGCCAAGATCACAGTGAGGAAAAACTGTTTTTT. The encoded protein is CASSQDHSEEKLFF.

This chain connects TRBV4-2 to TRBJ2-3; TRBD2 aligns across 8 bases. The ends lost 0 bases at V and 3 bases at J; junction bases unmatched: 8. CDR1 and CDR2 from the germline V gene are LGHNA and YNFKEQ. The CDR3 sequence is 17 residues long. The CDR3 region is CASSQDKAQRGTDTQYF. The CDR3 coding sequence is TGTGCCAGCAGCCAAGATAAGGCCCAGCGGGGGACAGATACGCAGTATTTT.

The chain couples TRBV28 to TRBJ1-1; a weak D match, TRBD1 (5 bases). The CDR3 length is 14 residues. Trimming removed 6 bases at V and 5 bases at J, with 16 bases between. In germline, CDR1 is MDHEN, CDR2 SYDVKM. The CDR3 protein is CASSPRTLRTEAFF. DNA for the CDR3: TGTGCCAGCAGCCCCAGGACATTGAGGACTGAAGCTTTCTTT.

The chain has TRBV29-1 and TRBJ1-4, with 10 bases that match TRBD1. This CDR3 region has 16 residues. CDR1 SQVTM and CDR2 ANQGSEA come from the germline V gene. Unmatched junction bases numbered 10, after V lost 7 bases and J lost 2 bases. CDR3 sequence reads: CSAPGQGGRTNEKLFF. The DNA of the CDR3 is TGCAGCGCTCCCGGACAGGGGGGTAGGACTAATGAAAAACTGTTTTTT.

The chain carries TRBV7-2 and TRBJ2-7, with a weak D call TRBD1 (5 bases). Trimming shortened V by 6 bases and J by 6 bases, and 15 bases separated the two germline ends. This CDR3 spans 13 amino acids. Germline loops: CDR1 SGHTA, CDR2 FQGNSA. The CDR3 DNA is TGTGCCAGCAGTGCCTCGGCAGGGCGCGAGCAGTACTTC. Translated: CASSASAGREQYF. Full variable domain (missing parts from reference TRBV7-2 and TRBJ2-7): GAGVSQSPSNKVTEKGKDVELRCDPISGHTALYWYRQSLGQGLEFLIYFQGNSAPDKSGLPSDRFSAERTGGSVSTLTIQRTQQEDSAVYLCASSASAGREQYFGPGTRLTVT.

This rearrangement joins TRBV23-1 to TRBJ1-6, with a weak D call TRBD1 (6 bases). TRBV23-1 is reported as an ORF; its role is uncertain. Trimming removed 4 bases from V and 2 bases from J, with 9 bases in between. CDR3 length equals 15 residues. CDR3 nucleotide sequence: TGCGCCAGCAGTCTAACAGGGCCCTATAATTCACCCCTCCACTTT. The encoded protein is CASSLTGPYNSPLHF.

This chain joins TRBV6-5 and TRBJ2-7; 7 bases line up with TRBD2. The CDR3 has 15 residues. V gave up 6 bases and J gave up 0 bases; unmatched junction bases: 8. CDR1 and CDR2 (germline): MNHEY, SVGAGI. CDR3 residues: CASSPGGRASYEQYF. The CDR3 DNA is TGTGCCAGCAGCCCAGGCGGGAGAGCCTCCTACGAGCAGTACTTC.

The chain employs TRBV25-1 and TRBJ2-5; D ambiguous. V was pared by 4 bases and J by 2 bases, with 11 bases between. CDR1 is MGHDK and CDR2 is SYGVNS in the germline V gene. CDR3 length equals 14 residues. The CDR3 sequence: CASSGYIKQETQYF. The CDR3 bases are TGTGCCAGCAGTGGTTACATAAAGCAAGAGACCCAGTACTTC.